The 25 T cell receptor beta chains given below trace back to one sample, sequenced in a study of CD8 T cells in ankylosing spondylitis. MiXCR, run by TCRdb on the 5' RACE reads, gives a single entry per CDR3 protein. The sample includes 200,000 to 250,000 distinct CDR3 sequences, roughly 24% seen only once; the top ten take 6.6%. The sample was blood, either unsorted or a sorted T cell fraction (not recorded which). Source of these receptors: a male donor with ankylosing spondylitis or in good health (not recorded which).

This clonotype has a handful of counts. The J gene is TRBJ2-1, the V gene TRBV18; maybe TRBD2 (6 bases). The CDR3 has 18 residues. Germline values: CDR1 KGHSH, CDR2 LQKENI. V was pared by 2 bases and J by 0 bases, with 17 bases between. In DNA form, the CDR3 reads TGTGCCAGCTCACCATTGGTAATCGGCGGGGTCTCCTACAATGAGCAGTTCTTC. Translated, it gives CASSPLVIGGVSYNEQFF.

There are many counts of this clonotype. The chain combines TRBV5-5 with TRBJ1-2; D unclear. Germline loops: CDR1 SGHKS, CDR2 YYEKEE (reference sequence). This CDR3 has 16 residues. V lost 5 bases, J lost 1 base, and 18 bases lay in between. The DNA for the CDR3 is TGTGCCAGCAGTCCCCTGCAGCTTATGATTAACTATGGCTACACCTTC. It encodes CASSPLQLMINYGYTF.

The rearrangement links TRBV15 to TRBJ1-1; D is possibly TRBD1 (6 bases). The CDR3 is 15 residues long. V lost 0 bases, J lost 6 bases, and 14 bases lay in between. Germline CDR1 is LNHNV and CDR2 is YYDKDF (reference sequence). CDR3 loop: CATSRDSTGYAEAFF. CDR3 DNA: TGTGCCACCAGCAGAGATTCCACAGGGTATGCTGAAGCTTTCTTT.

This clonotype was seen at least ten times. The chain carries TRBV5-1 and TRBJ2-3; 10 nucleotides align to TRBD2. Germline trimming cut 4 bases from V and 2 bases from J; bases unmatched to any gene: 4. CDR1 and CDR2 (germline): SGHRS, YFSETQ. This CDR3 has 15 residues. CDR3 loop: CASSRGTSDTDTQYF. CDR3 in DNA: TGCGCCAGCAGCCGCGGGACTAGCGACACAGATACGCAGTATTTT.

This clonotype turned up a few times. The chain uses TRBV20-1 and TRBJ1-5; no reliable D call. Germline V lookup: CDR1 DFQATT, CDR2 SNEGSKA (reference sequence). This CDR3 has 15 residues. Deletions cut 8 bases from V and 2 bases from J, with 19 bases between. The CDR3 region is CSTKTGSVGNQPQHF. The CDR3 DNA sequence: TGCAGTACAAAAACCGGAAGTGTGGGCAATCAGCCCCAGCATTTT.

This clonotype was counted many times. V is TRBV5-6 and J is TRBJ2-2; possibly TRBD1 for D (6 bases). CDR3 length equals 15 residues. Trimming stripped 5 bases from V and 4 bases from J, with 15 bases between. Germline V CDR1 and CDR2: SGHDT, YYEEEE. This CDR3 is CASSPTGMSTGELFF. CDR3 DNA: TGTGCCAGCAGTCCTACAGGGATGAGCACCGGGGAGCTGTTTTTT.

This clonotype was observed a handful of times. The rearrangement joins TRBV5-5 to TRBJ1-2; no clear D gene. The CDR3 spans 13 residues. With 1 base removed from V and 6 bases from J, the gap between germline ends came to 10 bases. Germline V gene data show CDR1 as SGHKS and CDR2 as YYEKEE (reference sequence). The CDR3, as DNA: TGTGCCAGCAGCTTGACGCCAGGCAATGGCTACACCTTC. Protein sequence: CASSLTPGNGYTF. Drawing the rest from reference TRBV5-5 and TRBJ1-2, the complete variable domain is DAGVTQSPTHLIKTRGQQVTLRCSPISGHKSVSWYQQVLGQGPQFIFQYYEKEERGRGNFPDRFSARQFPNYSSELNVNALLLGDSALYLCASSLTPGNGYTFGSGTRLTVV.

This clonotype was counted ten times or more. V gene TRBV20-1 combines with J gene TRBJ2-7; D tentatively reads TRBD1 or TRBD2 (6 bases each). V gave up 6 bases and J gave up 0 bases, with 18 bases separating them. The CDR3 consists of 15 residues. Germline CDR1 is DFQATT and CDR2 is SNEGSKA (reference sequence). CDR3 region: CSALNLGGSSYEQYF. The CDR3 nucleotides read TGCAGTGCCCTAAACTTGGGGGGCAGCTCCTACGAGCAGTACTTC.

In this sample, this clonotype turned up many times. The J gene is TRBJ2-5, the V gene TRBV10-3, with 7 bases identical to TRBD1. Germline V lookup: CDR1 ENHRY, CDR2 SYGVKD. The V and J ends lost 8 bases and 2 bases, in that order; junction bases with no gene match: 5. The CDR3 loop spans 13 amino acids. The CDR3 protein is CAIRDSKQETQYF. DNA for the CDR3: TGTGCCATCCGGGACAGCAAACAAGAGACCCAGTACTTC.

The gene calls are TRBV29-1 and TRBJ2-5; D is uncertain. The CDR3 is 12 amino acids. Trimming cost V 4 bases and J 5 bases, with 11 bases left between them. Germline values: CDR1 SQVTM, CDR2 ANQGSEA. Here the CDR3 reads CSVVLVEETQYF. The CDR3 region has the DNA TGCAGCGTTGTGCTAGTCGAGGAGACCCAGTACTTC.

In this sample, this clonotype turned up many times. V usage is TRBV5-1 and J usage is TRBJ1-2; TRBD1 matches 7 bases. The V segment lost 3 bases and the J segment 4 bases; nucleotides outside the gene matches: 6. This CDR3 has 14 amino acids. The V gene's germline CDR1 is SGHRS and CDR2 YFSETQ. CDR3 in DNA: TGCGCCAGCAGCTCCACAGGGGACCTCTATGGCTACACCTTC. This translates into CASSSTGDLYGYTF.

V is TRBV7-2 and J is TRBJ2-5; TRBD1 aligns across 9 bases. CDR1 and CDR2 (germline): SGHTA, FQGNSA. The CDR3 runs 15 residues. Trimming at V came to 5 bases and at J to 5 bases, leaving 9 bases not matched to a gene. CDR3 nucleotide sequence: TGTGCCAGCAGCCAAGGGACAGGGTATTGGGAGACCCAGTACTTC. Protein: CASSQGTGYWETQYF.

Many counts were recorded for this clonotype. This rearrangement joins TRBV20-1 to TRBJ2-1; tentative D call: TRBD2 (6 bases). The length of the CDR3 is 14 residues. Per the germline V gene, CDR1 is DFQATT and CDR2 is SNEGSKA (reference sequence). Trimming removed 3 bases at V and 7 bases at J, with 16 bases between. DNA for the CDR3: TGCAGTGCTAGTTGGGGAGGCTCGGGGAATGAGCAGTTCTTC. The encoded protein is CSASWGGSGNEQFF.

This clonotype was picked up many times. The rearrangement uses TRBV6-5 and TRBJ2-5, with a tentative D call TRBD2 (5 bases). The CDR3 covers 11 residues. The germline V gene encodes CDR1 MNHEY and CDR2 SVGAGI. Trimming cost V 4 bases and J 6 bases, with 6 bases left between them. The CDR3 DNA reads TGTGCCAGCAGTTCGGGGAAGACCCAGTACTTC. It specifies CASSSGKTQYF.

This clonotype was seen repeatedly, ten times or more. The chain employs TRBV20-1 and TRBJ1-2; 7 bases are shared with TRBD1. Germline V gene data show CDR1 as DFQATT and CDR2 as SNEGSKA (reference sequence). V lost 3 bases, J lost 4 bases, and 11 bases stayed unmatched. The CDR3 is made up of 15 amino acids. The DNA of the CDR3 is TGCAGTGCTAGTTTCCAGGGGGTGTCGGTCTATGGCTACACCTTC. Protein product: CSASFQGVSVYGYTF.

The chain is built from TRBV9 and TRBJ2-1; no reliable D call. Trimming removed 0 bases from V and 0 bases from J, with 10 bases in between. The length of the CDR3 is 16 residues. Germline V gives CDR1 SGDLS, CDR2 YYNGEE. For the CDR3, the DNA is TGTGCCAGCAGCGTAGCAGGCGCCAGCTCCTACAATGAGCAGTTCTTC. Encoded protein: CASSVAGASSYNEQFF.

The chain uses TRBV20-1 and TRBJ2-7, with D tentatively TRBD1 (5 bases). The CDR3 loop spans 12 amino acids. CDR1 and CDR2 (germline): DFQATT, SNEGSKA (reference sequence). Trimming left V 6 bases short and J 7 bases short, with 16 bases between. CDR3 nucleotides: TGCAGTGCCACCGGAAATAGGGGTGAGCAGTACTTC. Translated, it gives CSATGNRGEQYF.

V and J are TRBV7-6 and TRBJ2-1, with 13 bases aligning to TRBD2. The CDR3 sequence is 18 residues long. The germline gives CDR1 SGHVS, CDR2 FNYEAQ. V was pared by 6 bases and J by 2 bases, with 10 bases of the junction left unmatched. The CDR3 DNA reads TGTGCCAGCAGTACGGGACTAGCGGGAATTAACACCTACAATGAGCAGTTCTTC. This sequence encodes CASSTGLAGINTYNEQFF.

Ten or more counts support this clonotype. The chain recombines TRBV20-1 with TRBJ1-2, with TRBD1 as a possible D gene (5 bases). CDR1 and CDR2 (germline): DFQATT, SNEGSKA (reference sequence). The CDR3 has 12 residues. V lost 5 bases to trimming and J lost 5 bases, with 12 bases between them. This CDR3 is CSAQGGSYGYTF. The DNA of the CDR3 is TGCAGTGCTCAGGGCGGTTCGTATGGCTACACCTTC.

The chain uses TRBV4-1 and TRBJ2-1; a possible D gene is TRBD1 (7 bases). Trimming removed 0 bases at V and 4 bases at J, with 19 bases between. Germline assignment: CDR1 MGHRA and CDR2 YSYEKL. The CDR3 is 18 residues long. The CDR3 DNA sequence: TGCGCCAGCAGCCAAGAATGGGCAGGGGGGCGGATTTACAATGAGCAGTTCTTC. As protein: CASSQEWAGGRIYNEQFF.

V is TRBV10-3 and J is TRBJ2-7; D tentatively reads TRBD1 or TRBD2 (6 bases each). This CDR3 comprises 15 residues. Germline-derived CDR1 and CDR2 are ENHRY and SYGVKD. Trimming took 3 bases from V and 4 from J, leaving 16 bases between them. DNA of the CDR3: TGTGCCATCAGTGAAAGTCGCCAGGGGAGGTACGAGCAGTACTTC. As protein: CAISESRQGRYEQYF.

The V gene is TRBV20-1, the J gene TRBJ2-7, with D uncertain. The CDR3 has 12 amino acids. Trimming stripped 6 bases from V and 4 bases from J, with 13 bases between. Germline V gives CDR1 DFQATT, CDR2 SNEGSKA (reference sequence). The CDR3 loop reads CSALYGQYEQYF. The CDR3 bases are TGCAGTGCATTGTACGGGCAGTACGAGCAGTACTTC.

This clonotype was seen repeatedly, ten times or more. This chain connects TRBV12-3 or TRBV12-4 to TRBJ2-7; D is ambiguous. Trimming pared 2 bases from V and 3 bases from J, leaving 8 bases between. This CDR3 comprises 13 residues. The CDR3 DNA follows: TGTGCCAGCAGTTTAAAGGGCAGCTACGAGCAGTACTTC. This gives the protein CASSLKGSYEQYF.

This clonotype occurred many times. This rearrangement joins TRBV4-3 to TRBJ2-1, with D perhaps TRBD2 (5 bases). The germline V and J ends were trimmed by 0 bases and 2 bases, with 11 bases remaining between them. Germline loops: CDR1 LGHNA, CDR2 YSLEER. CDR3 length: 16 residues. CDR3 nucleotides: TGCGCCAGCAGCCAAGAACCTCTAGCCGCCTACAATGAGCAGTTCTTC. It yields the protein CASSQEPLAAYNEQFF.

This clonotype was observed at least ten times. The rearrangement uses TRBV7-3 and TRBJ2-3, with D hard to call. Trimming stripped 3 bases from V and 0 bases from J, with 7 bases between. The CDR3 is made up of 14 amino acids. Germline CDR1 SGHTA, CDR2 FQGTGA. The CDR3 nucleotides are TGTGCCAGCAGCTTGAGCGCAAGCACAGATACGCAGTATTTT. This translates into CASSLSASTDTQYF.